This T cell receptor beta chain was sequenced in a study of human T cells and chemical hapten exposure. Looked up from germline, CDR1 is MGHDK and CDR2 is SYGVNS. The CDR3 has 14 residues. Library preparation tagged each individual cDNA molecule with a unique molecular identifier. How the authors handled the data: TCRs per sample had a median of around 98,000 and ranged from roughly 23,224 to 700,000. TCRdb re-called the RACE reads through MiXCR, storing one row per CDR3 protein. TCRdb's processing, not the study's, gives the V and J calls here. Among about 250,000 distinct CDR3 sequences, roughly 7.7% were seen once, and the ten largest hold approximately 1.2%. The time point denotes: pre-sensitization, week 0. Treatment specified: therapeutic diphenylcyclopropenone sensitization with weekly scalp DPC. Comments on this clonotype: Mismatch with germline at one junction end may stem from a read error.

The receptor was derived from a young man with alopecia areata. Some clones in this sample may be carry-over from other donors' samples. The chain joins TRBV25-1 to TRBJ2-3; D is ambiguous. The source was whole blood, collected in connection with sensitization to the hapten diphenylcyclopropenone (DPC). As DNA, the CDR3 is TGTGCCAGCAGCGAATCATTAGGCTCAGATACGCAGTATTTT. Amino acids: CASSESLGSDTQYF.